The rows below give T cell receptor beta chains drawn from one sample of a study of cytomegalovirus exposure and HLA in healthy donors. Only in-frame clones appear in the TCRdb table, and some are missing; sequencing was by immunoSEQ multiplex PCR. The profile shows 130,000 to 150,000 clones, around three fifths of them singletons. Source material: PBMCs. These TCRs come from a woman in her 30s in good health and CMV-seropositive. The CDR3 runs from the conserved cysteine through the conserved F or W. Each record gives: CDR3 length, clone size, D gene, J gene, V gene, CDR3 protein, CDR3 DNA. The D gene is left open where the match is weak. Some rows have no size entry. The others give once, few or many, or a class for an expanded clone.

15	-	TRBD2	TRBJ2-1	TRBV30	CAWSRSGGRANEQFF	TGTGCCTGGAGCCGTAGCGGGGGGAGGGCCAATGAGCAGTTCTTC
13	-	TRBD1	TRBJ1-5	TRBV19	CASHNRGDQPQHF	TGTGCCAGTCATAACAGGGGAGATCAGCCCCAGCATTTT
16	-	TRBD1	TRBJ1-1	TRBV7-9	CASSLAGQGMNTEAFF	TGTGCCAGCAGCTTAGCGGGACAGGGGATGAACACTGAAGCTTTCTTT
14	-	-	TRBJ2-2	TRBV5-1	CASSLGLNTGELFF	TGCGCCAGCAGCTTGGGACTTAACACCGGGGAGCTGTTTTTT
14	-	-	TRBJ2-5	TRBV5-1	CASSLMRPWETQYF	TGCGCCAGCAGCTTGATGCGGCCCTGGGAGACCCAGTACTTC
18	-	TRBD1	TRBJ1-3	TRBV4-2	CASSPQPLVGGPGNTIYF	TGTGCCAGCAGCCCCCAGCCCCTCGTAGGGGGCCCTGGAAACACCATATATTTT
16	few	TRBD2	TRBJ2-7	TRBV5-6	CASSLLGLTSSYEQYF	TGTGCCAGCAGCTTGTTGGGACTAACGAGCTCCTACGAGCAGTACTTC
14	-	TRBD1	TRBJ2-7	TRBV6-1	CASSGTGISYEQYF	TGTGCCAGCAGCGGGACAGGGATCTCCTACGAGCAGTACTTC
13	-	-	TRBJ1-5	TRBV2	CASGFDSNQPQHF	TGTGCCAGCGGCTTTGATAGCAATCAGCCCCAGCATTTT
14	-	TRBD2	TRBJ2-7	TRBV7-9	CASSLSGGVYEQYF	TGTGCCAGCAGCCTCTCGGGGGGGGTCTACGAGCAGTACTTC
15	-	-	TRBJ1-1	TRBV30	CAWSEVGRVSTEAFF	TGTGCCTGGAGTGAGGTGGGCAGGGTGTCCACTGAAGCTTTCTTT
14	-	-	TRBJ2-1	TRBV5-6	CASSLLGLVNEQFF	TGTGCCAGCAGCTTGTTAGGACTTGTCAATGAGCAGTTCTTC
15	-	-	TRBJ2-7	TRBV6-5	CASSYSSTTIYEQYF	TGTGCCAGCAGTTACTCCTCCACTACGATTTACGAGCAGTACTTC
15	few	-	TRBJ2-3	TRBV25-1	CASSEAGEMTDTQYF	TGTGCCAGCAGTGAAGCCGGGGAAATGACAGATACGCAGTATTTT
17	-	TRBD1	TRBJ2-2	TRBV27	CASSLSILDRVDGELFF	TGTGCCAGCAGTTTATCGATACTCGACAGGGTGGACGGGGAGCTGTTTTTT
10	-	-	TRBJ1-3	TRBV28	CASSHYTIYF	TGTGCCAGCAGCCATTACACCATATATTTT
16	-	-	TRBJ1-6	TRBV7-2	CASSLGYRSYNSPLHF	TGTGCCAGCAGCTTAGGTTACAGATCCTATAATTCACCCCTCCACTTT
19	few	TRBD1	TRBJ1-4	TRBV5-1	CASSLGHTGAGATNEKLFF	TGCGCCAGCAGCTTGGGACACACAGGGGCGGGTGCAACTAATGAAAAACTGTTTTTT
11	-	-	TRBJ2-5	TRBV18	CASSPRETQYF	TGTGCCAGCTCACCTCGGGAGACCCAGTACTTC
13	-	-	TRBJ1-1	TRBV30	CAWGGDGFYVAFF	TGTGCCTGGGGAGGGGACGGCTTCTATGTAGCTTTCTTT
16	few	TRBD2	TRBJ2-6	TRBV6-4	CASSPRGGTGANVLTF	TGTGCCAGCAGTCCCCGGGGGGGGACCGGGGCCAACGTCCTGACTTTC
13	-	-	TRBJ1-1	TRBV29-1	CSVEVAGNTEAFF	TGCAGCGTTGAGGTCGCGGGGAACACTGAAGCTTTCTTT